Following are 10 T cell receptor beta chains from one sample sequenced in a study of T-cell reconstitution after alpha-beta-depleted transplantation in children. As it was prepared, the TCRbeta library received unique molecular identifiers. In TCRdb, the PCR reads were re-called with MiXCR into one record per CDR3 protein. The sample yields over 200,000 distinct CDR3 sequences, approximately 15% seen once. The input for sequencing was PBMCs, mostly from graft donor cells, taken 360 days after TCRalphabeta/CD19-depleted stem cell transplant. Receptors originate from a male patient between 2 and 10 years old who had a stem cell transplant for acute lymphoblastic leukemia, so the T cells may come from the graft donor.

The chain is built from TRBV11-2 and TRBJ2-3; D might be TRBD1 (5 bases). Germline lookup yields CDR1 SGHAT and CDR2 FQNNGV. Trimming pared 2 bases from V and 0 bases from J, leaving 12 bases between. This CDR3 contains 16 residues. CDR3 region: CASSLRGTASTDTQYF. The CDR3 nucleotides read TGTGCCAGCAGCTTAAGGGGTACCGCTAGCACAGATACGCAGTATTTT.

The chain combines TRBV6-1 with TRBJ2-3; 8 bases are a match to TRBD2. The germline gives CDR1 MNHNS, CDR2 SASEGT. The ends lost 5 bases at V and 0 bases at J; junction bases unmatched: 4. The CDR3 sequence is 15 residues long. This CDR3 is CASSLAGLSTDTQYF. CDR3 bases: TGTGCCAGCAGTCTAGCGGGCCTTAGCACAGATACGCAGTATTTT.

This chain uses TRBV6-2 or TRBV6-3 with TRBJ2-1, with TRBD2 as a possible D gene (6 bases). Trimming removed 5 bases at V and 7 bases at J, with 21 bases between. The germline CDR1 and CDR2 sequences are MNHEY and SVGEGT. CDR3 length equals 16 residues. The CDR3, as DNA: TGTGCCAGCAGTCCGACCCCGGGAGCCGGGGAGAATGAGCAGTTCTTC. Amino acid sequence: CASSPTPGAGENEQFF.

This chain connects TRBV7-2 to TRBJ1-6, with D uncertain. V was shortened by 4 bases and J by 15 bases, with 19 bases between the two germline ends. This CDR3 has 14 residues. CDR1 and CDR2 (germline): SGHTA, FQGNSA. The CDR3 loop reads CASSSTSTGSLLHF. The CDR3 nucleotides are TGTGCCAGCAGCTCTACTTCTACTGGTTCCCTCCTCCACTTT.

The chain couples TRBV20-1 to TRBJ2-2; D call uncertain. V was clipped by 0 bases and J by 6 bases, with 11 bases between them. This CDR3 comprises 14 residues. CDR1 is DFQATT, CDR2 SNEGSKA, per germline (reference sequence). The CDR3 is CSAREARVAGELFF. In DNA, the CDR3 is TGCAGTGCTAGAGAGGCAAGGGTTGCCGGGGAGCTGTTTTTT.

The rearrangement links TRBV6-1 to TRBJ2-7; 9 bases map to TRBD1. The CDR3 is 18 amino acids. CDR1 MNHNS and CDR2 SASEGT come from the germline V gene. Losses at the gene ends were 6 bases for V and 3 bases for J; bases not matched to a gene: 18. The CDR3: CASSSEQPGTGPRYEQYF. In nucleotides, the CDR3 is TGTGCCAGCAGCTCTGAGCAGCCTGGGACAGGGCCACGCTACGAGCAGTACTTC.

By sample share, this clonotype is large. The V call is TRBV10-3, the J call TRBJ2-5; TRBD1 or TRBD2 may be the D gene (5 bases each). Germline-derived CDR1 and CDR2 are ENHRY and SYGVKD. The length of the CDR3 is 14 residues. Trimming removed 6 bases at V and 2 bases at J, with 13 bases between. The DNA of the CDR3 is TGTGCCATCAGAACCCGGGGCCTTCAAGAGACCCAGTACTTC. It yields the protein CAIRTRGLQETQYF.

This clonotype was counted between two and nine times. The rearrangement uses TRBV7-9 and TRBJ2-1, with D possibly being TRBD1 or TRBD2 (5 bases each). V was trimmed by 5 bases and J by 3 bases, leaving 8 bases between them. Germline assignment: CDR1 SEHNR and CDR2 FQNEAQ (reference sequence). CDR3 length: 13 amino acids. The CDR3: CASSARGYNEQFF. DNA of the CDR3: TGTGCCAGCAGCGCGAGGGGCTACAATGAGCAGTTCTTC.

This clonotype showed up just a few times. This chain joins TRBV7-6 and TRBJ2-5; D perhaps matches TRBD1 (6 bases). Trimming shortened V by 0 bases and J by 6 bases, and 11 bases separated the two germline ends. Per the germline V gene, CDR1 is SGHVS and CDR2 is FNYEAQ. There are 14 residues in the CDR3. For the CDR3, the DNA is TGTGCCAGCAGCTTAGCCCCAGGGGAACAGACCCAGTACTTC. Translating gives CASSLAPGEQTQYF.

The V gene is TRBV4-1, the J gene TRBJ2-5; D not certain. The CDR3 consists of 15 residues. V was clipped by 1 base and J by 5 bases, with 14 bases between them. CDR1 is MGHRA and CDR2 is YSYEKL in the germline V gene. The CDR3 sequence: CASSQVVGERETQYF. The CDR3 DNA sequence: TGCGCCAGCAGCCAAGTTGTTGGGGAACGGGAGACCCAGTACTTC.